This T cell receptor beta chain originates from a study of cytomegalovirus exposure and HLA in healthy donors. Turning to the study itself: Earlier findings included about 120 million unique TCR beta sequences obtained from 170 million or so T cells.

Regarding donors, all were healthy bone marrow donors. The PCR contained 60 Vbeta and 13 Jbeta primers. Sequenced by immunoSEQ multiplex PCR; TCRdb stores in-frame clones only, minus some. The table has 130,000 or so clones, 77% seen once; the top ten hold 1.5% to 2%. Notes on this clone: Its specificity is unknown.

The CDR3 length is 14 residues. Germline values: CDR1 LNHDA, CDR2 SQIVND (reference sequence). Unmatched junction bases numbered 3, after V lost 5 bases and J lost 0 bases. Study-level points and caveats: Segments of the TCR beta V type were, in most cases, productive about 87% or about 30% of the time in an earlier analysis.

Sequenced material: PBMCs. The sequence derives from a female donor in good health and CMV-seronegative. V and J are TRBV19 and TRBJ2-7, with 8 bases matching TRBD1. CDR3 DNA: TGTGCCAGTAGTCTAGGACAGGGCTCCTACGAGCAGTACTTC. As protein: CASSLGQGSYEQYF. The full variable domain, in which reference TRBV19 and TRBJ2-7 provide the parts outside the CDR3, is DGGITQSPKYLFRKEGQNVTLSCEQNLNHDAMYWYRQDPGQGLRLIYYSQIVNDFQKGDIAEGYSVSREKKESFPLTVTSAQKNPTAFYLCASSLGQGSYEQYFGPGTRLTVT.